This TCR beta chain was captured by sequencing in a study of blood T cell repertoires in COVID-19. Study details: The study drew acute and convalescent COVID-19 samples from the United States, Italy and Spain. T cells, B-cell-depleted T cells, or PBMCs provided the cDNA or gDNA that served as material.

As originally analysed: Estimated nucleated cell counts came from reference gene primer amplification. TCRdb's table, derived via immunoSEQ multiplex PCR, lists solely in-frame clones and lacks some. Clone size and V and J calls were adopted from that table, with D and trimming inferred from the DNA. The sample yields 29,000 or so clones, roughly 94% seen once. V lost 6 bases, J lost 4 bases, and 7 bases stayed unmatched. This CDR3 region has 14 residues. CDR1 is MNHEY and CDR2 is SVGAGI in the germline V gene. V and J are TRBV6-5 and TRBJ1-2; 8 nucleotides agree with TRBD1. This sequence was found in a man between 50 and 59 years old with active COVID-19. The sequencing sample was made of peripheral blood. The CDR3 sequence: CASRLDRATYGYTF. The DNA of the CDR3 is TGTGCCAGCAGGCTGGACAGGGCTACCTATGGCTACACCTTC.